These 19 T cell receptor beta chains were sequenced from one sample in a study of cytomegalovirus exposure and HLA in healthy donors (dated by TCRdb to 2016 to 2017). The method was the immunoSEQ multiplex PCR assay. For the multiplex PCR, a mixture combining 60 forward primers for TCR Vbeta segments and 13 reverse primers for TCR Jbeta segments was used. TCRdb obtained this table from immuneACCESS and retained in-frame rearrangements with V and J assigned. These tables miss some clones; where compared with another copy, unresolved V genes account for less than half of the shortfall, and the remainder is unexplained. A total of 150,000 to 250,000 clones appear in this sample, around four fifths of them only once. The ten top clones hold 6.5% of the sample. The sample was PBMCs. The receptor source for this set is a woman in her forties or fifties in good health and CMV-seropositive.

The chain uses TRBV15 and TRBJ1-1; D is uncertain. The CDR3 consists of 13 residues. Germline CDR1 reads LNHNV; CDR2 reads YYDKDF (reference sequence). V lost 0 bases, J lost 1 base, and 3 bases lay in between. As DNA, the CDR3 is TGTGCCACCAGCAGAGATAAGAACACTGAAGCTTTCTTT. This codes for CATSRDKNTEAFF.

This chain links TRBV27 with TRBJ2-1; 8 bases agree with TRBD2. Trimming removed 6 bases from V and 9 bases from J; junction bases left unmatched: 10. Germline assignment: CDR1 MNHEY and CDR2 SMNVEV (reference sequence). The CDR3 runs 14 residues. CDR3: CASSWGREAGEQFF. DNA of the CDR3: TGTGCCAGCAGCTGGGGGCGGGAGGCTGGTGAGCAGTTCTTC.

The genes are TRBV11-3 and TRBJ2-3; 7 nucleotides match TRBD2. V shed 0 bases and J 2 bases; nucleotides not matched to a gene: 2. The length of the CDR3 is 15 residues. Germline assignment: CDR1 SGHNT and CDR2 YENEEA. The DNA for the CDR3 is TGTGCCAGCAGCTTAGAGGGACTATCCACAGATACGCAGTATTTT. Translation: CASSLEGLSTDTQYF. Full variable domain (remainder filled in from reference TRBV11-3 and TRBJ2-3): EAGVVQSPRYKIIEKKQPVAFWCNPISGHNTLYWYLQNLGQGPELLIRYENEEAVDDSQLPKDRFSAERLKGVDSTLKIQPAELGDSAVYLCASSLEGLSTDTQYFGPGTRLTVL.

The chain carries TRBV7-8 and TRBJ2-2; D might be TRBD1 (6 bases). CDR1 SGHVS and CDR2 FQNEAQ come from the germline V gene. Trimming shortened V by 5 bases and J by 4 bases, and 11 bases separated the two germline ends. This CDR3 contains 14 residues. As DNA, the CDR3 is TGTGCCAGCAGCCTCGGACAGATCACCGGGGAGCTGTTTTTT. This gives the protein CASSLGQITGELFF.

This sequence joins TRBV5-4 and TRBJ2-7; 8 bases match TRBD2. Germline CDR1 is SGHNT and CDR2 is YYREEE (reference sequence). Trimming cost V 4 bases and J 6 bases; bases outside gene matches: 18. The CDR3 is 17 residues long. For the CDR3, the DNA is TGTGCCAGCAGCCCGCCTATAGTTAGCGGGATCTTTGGCGAGCAGTACTTC. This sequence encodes CASSPPIVSGIFGEQYF.

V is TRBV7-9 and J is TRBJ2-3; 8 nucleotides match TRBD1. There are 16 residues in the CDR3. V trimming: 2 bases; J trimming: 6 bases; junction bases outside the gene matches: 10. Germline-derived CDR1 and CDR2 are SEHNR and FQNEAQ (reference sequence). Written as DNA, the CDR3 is TGTGCCAGCAGCTTATCCCGACAGGGGTTCGGGGATACGCAGTATTTT. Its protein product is CASSLSRQGFGDTQYF. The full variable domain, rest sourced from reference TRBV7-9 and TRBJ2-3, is DTGVSQNPRHKITKRGQNVTFRCDPISEHNRLYWYRQTLGQGPEFLTYFQNEAQLEKSRLLSDRFSAERPKGSFSTLEIQRTEQGDSAMYLCASSLSRQGFGDTQYFGPGTRLTVL.

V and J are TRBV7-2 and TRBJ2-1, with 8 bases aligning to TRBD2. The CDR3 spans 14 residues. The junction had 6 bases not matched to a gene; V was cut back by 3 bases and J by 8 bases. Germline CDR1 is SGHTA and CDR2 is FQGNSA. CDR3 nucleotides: TGTGCCAGCAGCTTGAGGGCGGGGGGCCATGAGCAGTTCTTC. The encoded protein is CASSLRAGGHEQFF.

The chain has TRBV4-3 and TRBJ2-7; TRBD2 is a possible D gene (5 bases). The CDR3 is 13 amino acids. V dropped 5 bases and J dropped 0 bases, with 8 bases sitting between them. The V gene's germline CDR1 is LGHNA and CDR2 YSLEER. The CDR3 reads CASSIGVSYEQYF. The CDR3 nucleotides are TGCGCCAGCAGCATCGGGGTCTCCTACGAGCAGTACTTC.

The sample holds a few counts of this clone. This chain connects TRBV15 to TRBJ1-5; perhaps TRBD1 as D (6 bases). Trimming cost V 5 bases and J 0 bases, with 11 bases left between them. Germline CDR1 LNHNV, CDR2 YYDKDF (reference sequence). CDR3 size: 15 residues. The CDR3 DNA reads TGTGCCACCAGCCGATGGACAGTTAGCAATCAGCCCCAGCATTTT. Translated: CATSRWTVSNQPQHF.

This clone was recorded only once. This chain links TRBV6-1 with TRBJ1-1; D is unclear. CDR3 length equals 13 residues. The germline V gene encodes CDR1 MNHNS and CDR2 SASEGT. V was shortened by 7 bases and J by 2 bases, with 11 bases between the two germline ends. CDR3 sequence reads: CASTRLGNTEAFF. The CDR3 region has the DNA TGTGCCAGCACCCGATTGGGCAACACTGAAGCTTTCTTT.

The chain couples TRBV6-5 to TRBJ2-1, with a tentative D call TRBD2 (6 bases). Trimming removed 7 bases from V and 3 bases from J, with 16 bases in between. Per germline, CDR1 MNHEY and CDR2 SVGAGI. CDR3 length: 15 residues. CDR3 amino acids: CASTLTAGFYNEQFF. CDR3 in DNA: TGTGCCAGCACCCTGACTGCGGGATTCTACAATGAGCAGTTCTTC.

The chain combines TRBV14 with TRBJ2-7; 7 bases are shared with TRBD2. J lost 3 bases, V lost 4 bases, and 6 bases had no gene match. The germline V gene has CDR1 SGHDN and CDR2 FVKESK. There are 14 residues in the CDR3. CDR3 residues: CASSLGLDYYEQYF. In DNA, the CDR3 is TGTGCCAGCAGCCTTGGACTAGATTACTACGAGCAGTACTTC.

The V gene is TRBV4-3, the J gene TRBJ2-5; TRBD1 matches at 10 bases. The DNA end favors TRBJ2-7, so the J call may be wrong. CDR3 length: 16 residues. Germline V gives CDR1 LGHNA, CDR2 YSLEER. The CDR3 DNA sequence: TGCGCCAGCAGCCAACGACCTGGTGGGACAGGGGACGAGCAGTACTTC. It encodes CASSQRPGGTGDEQYF.

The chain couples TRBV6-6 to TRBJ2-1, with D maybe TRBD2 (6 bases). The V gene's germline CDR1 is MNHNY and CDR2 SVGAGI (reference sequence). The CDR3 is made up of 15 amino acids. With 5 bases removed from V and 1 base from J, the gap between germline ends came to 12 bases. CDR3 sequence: CASSGRDWSYNEQFF. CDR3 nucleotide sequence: TGTGCCAGCAGTGGCAGGGACTGGTCCTACAATGAGCAGTTCTTC.

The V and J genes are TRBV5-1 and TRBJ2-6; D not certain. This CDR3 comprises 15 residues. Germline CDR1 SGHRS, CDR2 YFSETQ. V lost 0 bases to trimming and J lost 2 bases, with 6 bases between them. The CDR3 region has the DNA TGCGCCAGCAGCTTGGGGGCCCCTGGGGCCAACGTCCTGACTTTC. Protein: CASSLGAPGANVLTF.

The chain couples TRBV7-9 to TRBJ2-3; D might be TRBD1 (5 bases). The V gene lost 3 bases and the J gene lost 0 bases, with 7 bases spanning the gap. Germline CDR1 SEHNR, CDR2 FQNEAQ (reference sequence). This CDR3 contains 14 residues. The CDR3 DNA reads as TGTGCCAGCAGCTTTGGGGCGAGCACAGATACGCAGTATTTT. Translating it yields CASSFGASTDTQYF. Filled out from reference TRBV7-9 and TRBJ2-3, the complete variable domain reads DTGVSQNPRHKITKRGQNVTFRCDPISEHNRLYWYRQTLGQGPEFLTYFQNEAQLEKSRLLSDRFSAERPKGSFSTLEIQRTEQGDSAMYLCASSFGASTDTQYFGPGTRLTVL.

This CDR3 is CASSLSAAGRPTSYTF. The CDR3 bases are TGTGCCAGCAGCTTAAGCGCCGCTGGGAGACCAACTTCCTACACCTTC. The chain has TRBV7-8 and TRBJ1-2; D remains unclear. Per the germline V gene, CDR1 is SGHVS and CDR2 is FQNEAQ. The CDR3 sequence is 16 residues long. V dropped 2 bases and J dropped 10 bases, with 23 bases sitting between them. Using reference TRBV7-8 and TRBJ1-2 for the parts outside the CDR3, the full variable domain is GAGVSQSPRYKVAKRGQDVALRCDPISGHVSLFWYQQALGQGPEFLTYFQNEAQLDKSGLPSDRFFAERPEGSVSTLKIQRTQQEDSAVYLCASSLSAAGRPTSYTFGSGTRLTVV.

CDR3 coding DNA: TGTGCCAGCGGTAACAGGGGAGCTTTCTTT. The encoded protein is CASGNRGAFF. This sequence joins TRBV6-5 and TRBJ1-1; 7 bases match TRBD1. The V segment lost 8 bases and the J segment 10 bases; nucleotides outside the gene matches: 4. The CDR3 is 10 residues long. The V gene's germline CDR1 is MNHEY and CDR2 SVGAGI.

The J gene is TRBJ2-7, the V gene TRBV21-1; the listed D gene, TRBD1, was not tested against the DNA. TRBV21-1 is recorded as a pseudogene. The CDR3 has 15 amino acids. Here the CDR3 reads CASSKLDRVKYEQYF. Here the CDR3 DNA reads TGTGCCAGCAGCAAATTGGACAGGGTAAAATACGAGCAGTACTTC.